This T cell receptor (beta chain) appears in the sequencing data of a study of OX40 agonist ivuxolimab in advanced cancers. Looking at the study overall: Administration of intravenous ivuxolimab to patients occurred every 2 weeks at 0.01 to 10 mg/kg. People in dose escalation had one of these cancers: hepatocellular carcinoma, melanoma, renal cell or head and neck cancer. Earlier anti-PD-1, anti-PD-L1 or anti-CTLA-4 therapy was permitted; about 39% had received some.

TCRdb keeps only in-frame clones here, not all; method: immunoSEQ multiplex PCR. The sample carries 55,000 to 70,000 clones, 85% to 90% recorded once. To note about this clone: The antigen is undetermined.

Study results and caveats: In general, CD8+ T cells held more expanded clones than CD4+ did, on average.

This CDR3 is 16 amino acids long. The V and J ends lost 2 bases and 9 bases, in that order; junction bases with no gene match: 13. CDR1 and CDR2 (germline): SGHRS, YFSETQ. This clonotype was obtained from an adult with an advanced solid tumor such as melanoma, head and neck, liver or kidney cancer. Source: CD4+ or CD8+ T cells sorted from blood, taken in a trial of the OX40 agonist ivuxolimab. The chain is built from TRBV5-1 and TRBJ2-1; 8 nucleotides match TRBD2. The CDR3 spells CASSLRPGTSPGEQFF. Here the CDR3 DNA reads TGCGCCAGCAGCTTAAGACCCGGGACTAGTCCAGGTGAGCAGTTCTTC. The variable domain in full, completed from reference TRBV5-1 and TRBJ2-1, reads KAGVTQTPRYLIKTRGQQVTLSCSPISGHRSVSWYQQTPGQGLQFLFEYFSETQRNKGNFPGRFSGRQFSNSRSEMNVSTLELGDSALYLCASSLRPGTSPGEQFFGPGTRLTVL.